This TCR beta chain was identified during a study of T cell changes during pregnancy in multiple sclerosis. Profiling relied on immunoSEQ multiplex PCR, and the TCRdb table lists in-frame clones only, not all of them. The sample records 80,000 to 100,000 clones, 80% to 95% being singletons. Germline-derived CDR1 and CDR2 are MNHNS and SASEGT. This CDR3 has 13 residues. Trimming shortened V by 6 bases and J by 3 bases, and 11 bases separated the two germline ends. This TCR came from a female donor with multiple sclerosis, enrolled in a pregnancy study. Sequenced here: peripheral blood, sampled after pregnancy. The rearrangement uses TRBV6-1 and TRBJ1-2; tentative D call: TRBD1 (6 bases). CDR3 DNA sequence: TGTGCCAGCAGGCTTTCAGGGGACTATGGCTACACCTTC. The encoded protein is CASRLSGDYGYTF.